This T cell receptor (beta chain) appears in the sequencing data of a study of control samples from healthy donors and cancer patients (dated by TCRdb to the early 2020s). Taken from cysteine to phenylalanine, the CDR3 has 13 residues. The read is trimmed to its CDR3 DNA, 39 bases read in frame from base 1. The germline V gene gives CDR1 as SGHTA and CDR2 as FQGTGA. V and J lose 5 bases and 1 base, and a span of 8 bases separates them. As to this clone: The target of this receptor is not known. Per-base qualities were not stored, and no clone one base away is much larger.

Receptor libraries were prepared by the immunoSEQ multiplex PCR assay. In its TCRdb copy, this immuneACCESS table keeps in-frame sequences only and misses some clones. Where compared with another copy, unresolved V genes explain less than half of these, and the others have no known cause. Present in this sample are around 79,000 clones, 93% of which were seen just once. The ten largest clones add up to roughly 1.3% of the sample. The receptor's source is a woman in her thirties or forties with lung cancer. The sequenced sample consisted of PBMCs. The rearrangement joined TRBV7-3 to TRBJ1-1; the D gene lacks a confident call. The CDR3 protein is CASSGMRNTEAFF. The DNA sequence reads TGTGCCAGCAGCGGGATGAGGAACACTGAAGCTTTCTTT.